The following is a T cell receptor (beta chain) sequence with its context. The data are from a study of TIL therapy for anti-PD-1-resistant metastatic lung cancer. Time point denoted: pre-treatment sample, taken before nivolumab and TIL therapy. Tumor tissue came from excised metastases, mostly pleural nodules or supraclavicular lymph nodes. This was the immunoSEQ v3 assay. Data came from immunoSEQ multiplex PCR; TCRdb stores just in-frame clones and leaves some out. The sample includes around 2,000 clones, less than 85% of them seen just once. The CDR3 runs to 14 residues. J lost 4 bases, V lost 3 bases, and 4 bases had no gene match. Germline CDR1 is MNHNS and CDR2 is SASEGT.

The TCR comes from a person aged 25-79 years with non-small cell lung cancer. Source: tumor tissue, taken at baseline. V gene TRBV6-1 combines with J gene TRBJ1-1, with 8 nucleotides matching TRBD1. The CDR3 sequence is CASSEGQVVTEAFF. The CDR3 DNA follows: TGTGCCAGCAGTGAGGGACAGGTAGTCACTGAAGCTTTCTTT.